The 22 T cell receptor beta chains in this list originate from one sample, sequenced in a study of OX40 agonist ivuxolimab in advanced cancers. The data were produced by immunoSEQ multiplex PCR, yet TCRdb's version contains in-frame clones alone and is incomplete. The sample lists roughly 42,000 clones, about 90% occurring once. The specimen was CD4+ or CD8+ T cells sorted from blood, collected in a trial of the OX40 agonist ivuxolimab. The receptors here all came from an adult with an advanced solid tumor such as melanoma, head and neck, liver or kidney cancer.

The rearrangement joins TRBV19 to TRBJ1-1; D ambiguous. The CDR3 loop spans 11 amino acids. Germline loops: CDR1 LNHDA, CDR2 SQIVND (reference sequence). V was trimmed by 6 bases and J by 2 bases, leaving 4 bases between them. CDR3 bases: TGTGCCAGTAGACTTAACACTGAAGCTTTCTTT. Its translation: CASRLNTEAFF.

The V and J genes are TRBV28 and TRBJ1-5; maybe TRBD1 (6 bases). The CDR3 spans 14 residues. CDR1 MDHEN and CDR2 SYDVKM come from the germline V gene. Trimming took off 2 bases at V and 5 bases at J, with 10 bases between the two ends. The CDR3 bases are TGTGCCAGCAGTTTAAACAGGGTCTATCAGCCCCAGCATTTT. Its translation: CASSLNRVYQPQHF.

The CDR3 coding sequence is TGTGCCAGCAGCTATGACAGGGGTTACACCATATATTTT. It is translated as CASSYDRGYTIYF. The genes are TRBV11-2 and TRBJ1-3; 8 positions match TRBD1. Trimming at V came to 4 bases and at J to 8 bases, leaving 4 bases not matched to a gene. This CDR3 has 13 residues. Germline CDR1 and CDR2: SGHAT and FQNNGV. Supplemented by reference TRBV11-2 and TRBJ1-3, the full variable domain reads EAGVAQSPRYKIIEKRQSVAFWCNPISGHATLYWYQQILGQGPKLLIQFQNNGVVDDSQLPKDRFSAERLKGVDSTLKIQPAKLEDSAVYLCASSYDRGYTIYFGEGSWLTVV.

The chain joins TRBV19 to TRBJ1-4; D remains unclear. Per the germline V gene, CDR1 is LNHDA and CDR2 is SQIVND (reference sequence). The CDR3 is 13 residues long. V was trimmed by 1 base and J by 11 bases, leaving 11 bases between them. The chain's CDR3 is CASSIGGDWKLFF. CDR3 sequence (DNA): TGTGCCAGTAGTATAGGAGGAGATTGGAAACTGTTTTTT.

In nucleotides, the CDR3 is TGTGCCAGCAGTTTACCGACTAGCGGTTACAATGAGCAGTTCTTC. Protein product: CASSLPTSGYNEQFF. The rearrangement uses TRBV28 and TRBJ2-1; 9 nucleotides align to TRBD2. CDR3 length: 15 amino acids. V lost 2 bases to trimming and J lost 4 bases; unmatched junction nucleotides: 3. Germline CDR1 is MDHEN and CDR2 is SYDVKM. The full variable domain, rest sourced from reference TRBV28 and TRBJ2-1, is DVKVTQSSRYLVKRTGEKVFLECVQDMDHENMFWYRQDPGLGLRLIYFSYDVKMKEKGDIPEGYSVSREKKERFSLILESASTNQTSMYLCASSLPTSGYNEQFFGPGTRLTVL.

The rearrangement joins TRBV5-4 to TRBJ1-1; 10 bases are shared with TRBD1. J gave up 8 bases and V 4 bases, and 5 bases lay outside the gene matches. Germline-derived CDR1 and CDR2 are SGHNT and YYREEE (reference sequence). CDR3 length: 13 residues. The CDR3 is CASSTGQGMEAFF. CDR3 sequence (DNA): TGTGCCAGCAGCACGGGACAGGGGATGGAAGCTTTCTTT. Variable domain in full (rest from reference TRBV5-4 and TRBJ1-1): ETGVTQSPTHLIKTRGQQVTLRCSSQSGHNTVSWYQQALGQGPQFIFQYYREEENGRGNFPPRFSGLQFPNYSSELNVNALELDDSALYLCASSTGQGMEAFFGQGTRLTVV.

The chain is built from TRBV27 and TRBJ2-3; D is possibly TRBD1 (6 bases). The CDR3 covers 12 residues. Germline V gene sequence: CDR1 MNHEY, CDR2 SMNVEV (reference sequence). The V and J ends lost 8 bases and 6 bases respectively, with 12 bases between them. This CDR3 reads CASLDSWDTQYF. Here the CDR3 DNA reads TGTGCCAGCCTGGACAGCTGGGATACGCAGTATTTT.

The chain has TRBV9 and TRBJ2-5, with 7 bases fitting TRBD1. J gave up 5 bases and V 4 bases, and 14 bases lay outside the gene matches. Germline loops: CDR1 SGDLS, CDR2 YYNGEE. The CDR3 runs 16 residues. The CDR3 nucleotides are TGTGCCAGCAGCTCTTCCGCACAGGGGTTCTGGGAGACCCAGTACTTC. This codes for CASSSSAQGFWETQYF.

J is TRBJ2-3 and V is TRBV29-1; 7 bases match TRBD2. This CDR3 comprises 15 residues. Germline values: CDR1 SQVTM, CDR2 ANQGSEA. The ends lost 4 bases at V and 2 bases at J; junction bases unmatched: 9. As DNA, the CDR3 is TGCAGCGTTGTCAGTACGGCGGGAGCCACAGATACGCAGTATTTT. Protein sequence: CSVVSTAGATDTQYF.

In nucleotides, the CDR3 is TGCAGCGTTGAAGATATGGGGACTAATTACAATGAGCAGTTCTTC. It encodes CSVEDMGTNYNEQFF. V gene TRBV29-1 combines with J gene TRBJ2-1; 7 nucleotides align to TRBD2. CDR1 and CDR2 from the germline V gene are SQVTM and ANQGSEA. The CDR3 spans 15 residues. J was trimmed by 4 bases and V by 0 bases; bases with no gene match: 6.

CDR3 region: CASSLGQGGYNEQFF. As DNA, the CDR3 is TGTGCCAGCAGCTTGGGACAGGGGGGTTACAATGAGCAGTTCTTC. The gene calls are TRBV5-4 and TRBJ2-1; 9 bases line up with TRBD1. Germline lookup yields CDR1 SGHNT and CDR2 YYREEE (reference sequence). The CDR3 totals 15 residues. The V gene end was trimmed by 0 bases and the J gene end by 4 bases; junction bases not matched to a gene: 2.

The CDR3 coding sequence is TGCAGCGTTGAAGTGGTTAGTAGGCCCTACAATGAGCAGTTCTTC. It is translated as CSVEVVSRPYNEQFF. This chain uses TRBV29-1 with TRBJ2-1; D remains unclear. The CDR3 is made up of 15 amino acids. Germline assignment: CDR1 SQVTM and CDR2 ANQGSEA. Trimming pared 1 base from V and 2 bases from J, leaving 12 bases between.

The CDR3 region has the DNA TGCGCCAGCAGCCCCACGCCTTGGACGGGGGCTTATTTTGGAAACACCATATATTTT. Its translation: CASSPTPWTGAYFGNTIYF. This chain links TRBV5-1 with TRBJ1-3, with TRBD1 as a possible D gene (6 bases). The V gene lost 4 bases and the J gene lost 3 bases, with 26 bases spanning the gap. CDR1 is SGHRS, CDR2 YFSETQ, per germline. The CDR3 consists of 19 residues.

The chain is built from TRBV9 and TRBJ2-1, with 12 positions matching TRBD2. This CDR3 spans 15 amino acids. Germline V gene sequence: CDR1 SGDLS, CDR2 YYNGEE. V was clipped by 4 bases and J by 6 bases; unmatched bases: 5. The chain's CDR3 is CASSLGLAGLNEQFF. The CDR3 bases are TGTGCCAGCAGCTTGGGACTAGCGGGTCTCAATGAGCAGTTCTTC.

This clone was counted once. DNA for the CDR3: TGCAGCGAAGTGACAGGGCACGAGCAGTACTTC. It codes for CSEVTGHEQYF. The V and J genes are TRBV29-1 and TRBJ2-5; 7 positions agree with TRBD1. Gene TRBJ2-7 matches the end of the DNA better, so the J call may be wrong. The CDR3 covers 11 residues. CDR1 and CDR2 from the germline V gene are SQVTM and ANQGSEA.

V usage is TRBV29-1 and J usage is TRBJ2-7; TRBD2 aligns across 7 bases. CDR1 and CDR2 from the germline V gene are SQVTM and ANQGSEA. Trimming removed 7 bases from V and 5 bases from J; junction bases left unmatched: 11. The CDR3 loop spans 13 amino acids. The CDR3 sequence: CSATRGGSHEQYF. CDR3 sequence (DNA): TGCAGCGCTACTCGGGGCGGGAGCCACGAGCAGTACTTC.

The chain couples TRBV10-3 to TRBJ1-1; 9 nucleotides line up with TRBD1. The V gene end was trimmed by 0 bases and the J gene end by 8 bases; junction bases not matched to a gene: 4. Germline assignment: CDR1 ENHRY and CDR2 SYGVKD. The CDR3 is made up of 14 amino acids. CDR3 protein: CAISESGTGTEAFF. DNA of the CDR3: TGTGCCATCAGTGAGTCCGGGACAGGGACCGAAGCTTTCTTT.

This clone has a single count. DNA of the CDR3: TGTGCCAGCAGCGTAGGAATCCTTTGGAATGAGCAGTTCTTC. Protein: CASSVGILWNEQFF. The chain joins TRBV9 to TRBJ2-1; D uncertain. V was pared by 0 bases and J by 7 bases, with 11 bases between. The CDR3 is made up of 14 amino acids. CDR1 and CDR2 from the germline V gene are SGDLS and YYNGEE.

CDR3: CASSYSGPLGTGELFF. In nucleotides, the CDR3 is TGTGCCAGCAGTTATTCTGGGCCTCTGGGCACCGGGGAGCTGTTTTTT. The chain has TRBV6-5 and TRBJ2-2; no reliable D call. This CDR3 is 16 amino acids long. Looked up from germline, CDR1 is MNHEY and CDR2 is SVGAGI. V lost 3 bases and J lost 4, with 15 bases in between.

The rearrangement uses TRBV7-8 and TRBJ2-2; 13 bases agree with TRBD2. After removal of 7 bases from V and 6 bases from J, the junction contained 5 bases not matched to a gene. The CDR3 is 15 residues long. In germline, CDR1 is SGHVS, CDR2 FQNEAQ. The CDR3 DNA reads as TGTGCCAGCAACAGACTAGCGGGAGGAGCCGGGGAGCTGTTTTTT. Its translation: CASNRLAGGAGELFF.

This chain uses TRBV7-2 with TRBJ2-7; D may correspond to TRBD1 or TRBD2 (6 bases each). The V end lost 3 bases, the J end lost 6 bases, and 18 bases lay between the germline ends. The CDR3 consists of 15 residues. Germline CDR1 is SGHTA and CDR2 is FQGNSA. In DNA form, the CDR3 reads TGTGCCAGCAGCTTTATCCGGAACGGGGGCGGCGAGCAGTACTTC. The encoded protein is CASSFIRNGGGEQYF. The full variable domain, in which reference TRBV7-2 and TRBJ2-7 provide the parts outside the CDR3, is GAGVSQSPSNKVTEKGKDVELRCDPISGHTALYWYRQSLGQGLEFLIYFQGNSAPDKSGLPSDRFSAERTGGSVSTLTIQRTQQEDSAVYLCASSFIRNGGGEQYFGPGTRLTVT.

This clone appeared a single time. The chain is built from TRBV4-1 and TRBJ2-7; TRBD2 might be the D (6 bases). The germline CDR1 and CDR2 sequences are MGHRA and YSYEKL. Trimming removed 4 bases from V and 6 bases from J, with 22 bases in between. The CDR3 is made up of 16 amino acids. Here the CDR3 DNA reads TGCGCCAGCAGCCCCACCCCGCATTCGGGGGTGAGCGAGCAGTACTTC. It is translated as CASSPTPHSGVSEQYF.